These T cell receptor beta chains were read from a single sample in a study of blood T cell repertoires in COVID-19. Measured with immunoSEQ multiplex PCR; TCRdb has only the in-frame clones, and not every one. The data hold about 160,000 clones, with roughly 87% observed a single time. Sequencing was carried out using PBMCs or T cells enriched from blood (not recorded which). The receptor set was obtained from a woman aged 45-65 years who had recovered from COVID-19. Both conserved end residues are part of each CDR3. The D gene is left open where the match is weak. Size is omitted from some rows. Given values are once, few, many or a class for expanded clones.

CDR3 DNA: TGTGCCTGGAGTGTTTTTCGGGAGGAGGGTCTGTCCGGCGAGCAGTACTTC; CDR3 protein: CAWSVFREEGLSGEQYF; D gene: TRBD2; clone size: NA; V gene: TRBV30; CDR3 length: 17; J gene: TRBJ2-7
CDR3 DNA: TGTGCCAGCAGTTTAAGTCTAGCCTACAATGAGCAGTTCTTC; CDR3 protein: CASSLSLAYNEQFF; D gene: NA; clone size: few; V gene: TRBV28; CDR3 length: 14; J gene: TRBJ2-1
CDR3 DNA: TGTGCCAGCATGGATCGGGCGGGAGGGCCCTACGAGCAGTACTTC; CDR3 protein: CASMDRAGGPYEQYF; D gene: TRBD2; clone size: NA; V gene: TRBV2; CDR3 length: 15; J gene: TRBJ2-7
CDR3 DNA: TGTGCCAGCAATGCTGGGAGGGTCGGCCCCTACGAGCAGTACTTC; CDR3 protein: CASNAGRVGPYEQYF; D gene: NA; clone size: NA; V gene: TRBV21-1; CDR3 length: 15; J gene: TRBJ2-7
CDR3 DNA: TGCAGCGCTCGGACGGGATCTAAAGGCGTTAACGAGCAGTACTTC; CDR3 protein: CSARTGSKGVNEQYF; D gene: NA; clone size: NA; V gene: TRBV29-1; CDR3 length: 15; J gene: TRBJ2-7
CDR3 DNA: TGTGCCAGTAGTTCACGGACAGGGAACACTGAAGCTTTCTTT; CDR3 protein: CASSSRTGNTEAFF; D gene: TRBD1; clone size: NA; V gene: TRBV19; CDR3 length: 14; J gene: TRBJ1-1
CDR3 DNA: TGCGCCAGCATGAATGGCGGGAGGTCCTACAATGAGCAGTTCTTC; CDR3 protein: CASMNGGRSYNEQFF; D gene: TRBD2; clone size: NA; V gene: TRBV5-1; CDR3 length: 15; J gene: TRBJ2-1
CDR3 DNA: TGTGCCAGCAGCGCGAAGGGGGGGCTGAACGGAAACACCATATATTTT; CDR3 protein: CASSAKGGLNGNTIYF; D gene: NA; clone size: NA; V gene: TRBV9; CDR3 length: 16; J gene: TRBJ1-3
CDR3 DNA: TGTGCTAGTGGTTTGGTAAGGGGCGACTCTGGAAACACCATATATTTT; CDR3 protein: CASGLVRGDSGNTIYF; D gene: NA; clone size: NA; V gene: TRBV12-5; CDR3 length: 16; J gene: TRBJ1-3
CDR3 DNA: TGTGCCACCGTGACAGGGGGCCTGGGGCAAGAGACCCAGTACTTC; CDR3 protein: CATVTGGLGQETQYF; D gene: TRBD1; clone size: NA; V gene: TRBV6-5; CDR3 length: 15; J gene: TRBJ2-5
CDR3 DNA: TGTGCCAGCAGTTACTCCGGGACCGGGGAGCTGTTTTTT; CDR3 protein: CASSYSGTGELFF; D gene: NA; clone size: NA; V gene: TRBV6-5; CDR3 length: 13; J gene: TRBJ2-2
CDR3 DNA: TGTGCCAGCAGACAGCCTTGCGTAGGCACAGATACGCAGTATTTT; CDR3 protein: CASRQPCVGTDTQYF; D gene: NA; clone size: NA; V gene: TRBV7-6; CDR3 length: 15; J gene: TRBJ2-3
CDR3 DNA: TGTGCCAGCAGTGTTGACAGCTACACCGATTACCGGCCCCAGCATTTT; CDR3 protein: CASSVDSYTDYRPQHF; D gene: NA; clone size: NA; V gene: TRBV6-1; CDR3 length: 16; J gene: TRBJ1-5
CDR3 DNA: TGTGCCAGCAGCGAGGCGGGACTAGCGGAAATAGGAGAGACCCAGTACTTC; CDR3 protein: CASSEAGLAEIGETQYF; D gene: TRBD2; clone size: NA; V gene: TRBV9; CDR3 length: 17; J gene: TRBJ2-5